The source of this T cell receptor (beta chain) is a study of cytomegalovirus exposure and HLA in healthy donors listed by TCRdb under 2017. Regarding the study in general: According to a later analysis, one platform produced both the 110 or so validation repertoires and the 700 or so repertoires of the first cohort. The study aimed to test whether cataloging public T cell receptors could reveal signatures of past pathogen exposure. A separate validation cohort of over a hundred different subjects was used in addition to the roughly 700-subject first cohort. To predict cytomegalovirus infection status, the study brought together high-throughput TCR immunosequencing, statistical association of individual TCRs with disease status, and machine learning. Findings and caveats that apply to the study as a whole: Cytomegalovirus status was reported to be diagnosed by the classifier with high specificity and sensitivity in both the original and validation cohorts. In vitro tests confirmed that three of the cytomegalovirus-associated TCR beta chains recognize cytomegalovirus antigens. A later analysis had no HLA typing for the validation cohort, so co-occurrence there was scored across all 110 or so repertoires. Of the cluster scores, roughly 95% were above 0 in a later analysis, which found that TCRs clustered in the first cohort also tended to co-occur in the 130 or so validation repertoires. The study gave a list of under 200 TCR beta chains associated with cytomegalovirus. The authors suggested that the approach could potentially be extended to other disease states and immunological phenotypes. Most TCR sequences were observed very rarely across donors, whereas some public TCRs were present in many individuals.

Donors formed part of the validation cohort, which comprised some 120 subjects and was distinct from the first cohort of under 750 subjects. The method behind the library was the immunoSEQ multiplex PCR assay. The original methods were these. A statistical classification framework was built for diagnosing cytomegalovirus status from the catalog of TCR beta chain sequences. Held by TCRdb, this immuneACCESS table contains in-frame sequences only and omits some clones. Under half of the omission traces to an unresolved V gene where checked; the cause of the rest is unknown. The D gene and trimming were derived from the DNA, and the V and J assignments and clone size from that table. The sample includes about 130,000 clones, with 75% to 90% observed a single time. The biggest ten clones account for over 8.5% of the sample. For this clone: Its antigen is not yet known. Base qualities were left out, and no much larger clone turns up one base away.

CDR1 and CDR2, looked up from the germline V gene, are MDHEN and SYDVKM. From cysteine to phenylalanine, the CDR3 is 15 amino acids long. Only CDR3 DNA is held: 45 bases, read in frame from base 1. The germline V end is reduced by 2 bases and the J end by 5 bases; junction bases left unmatched: 5. This chain joins TRBV28 to TRBJ2-7; 11 central nucleotides agree with TRBD1. This TCR came from a woman aged 18-29 years in good health and CMV-seropositive. Sequenced sample: PBMCs. CDR3 sequence: CASSLLDRGLNEQYF. The sequence in DNA is TGTGCCAGCAGTTTACTGGACAGGGGGCTGAACGAGCAGTACTTC.